This is a list of T cell receptor beta chains from one sample in a study of cytomegalovirus exposure and HLA in healthy donors. Some clones are missing from TCRdb's copy, which holds only in-frame ones; the method was immunoSEQ multiplex PCR. Of 150,000 or so clones listed, 73% are singletons. Sequencing was done on a sample of PBMCs. The receptors were gathered from a woman under 30 in good health and CMV-seronegative. CDR3s include the opening cysteine and the closing phenylalanine or tryptophan. The order of the fields is CDR3 DNA, CDR3 protein, J gene, D gene, V gene, clone size. D genes are given only for firm matches. Clone size, where shown, is once, few, many, or a class for clones that have expanded.

TGTGCCAGCAGCTCCAGGGACAGGGGGACGAGGGGCTACACCTTC | CASSSRDRGTRGYTF | TRBJ1-2 | TRBD1 | TRBV7-9 | NA
TGTGCCAGCAGCGTAGTGGGACAGGGATTCCAAGAGACCCAGTACTTC | CASSVVGQGFQETQYF | TRBJ2-5 | TRBD1 | TRBV9 | NA
TGCAGCGTTGAAATGTGGAGCTCGGCCAAAAACATTCAGTACTTC | CSVEMWSSAKNIQYF | TRBJ2-4 | NA | TRBV29-1 | NA
TGTGCCAGCAGTGAAGCTAGGACAGGGGGCGAGACCCAGTACTTC | CASSEARTGGETQYF | TRBJ2-5 | TRBD1 | TRBV2 | NA
TGTGCCAGCAGCACGAGCTCCTACGAGCAGTACTTC | CASSTSSYEQYF | TRBJ2-7 | NA | TRBV9 | NA
TGTGCCAGCAGGAAGCGGGACTCCCAAGAGACCCAGTACTTC | CASRKRDSQETQYF | TRBJ2-5 | TRBD2 | TRBV7-8 | NA
TGTGCCATCAGCCAGGACAGGCCCACCTACGAGCAGTACTTC | CAISQDRPTYEQYF | TRBJ2-7 | TRBD1 | TRBV10-3 | NA
TGTGCCAGCGGGGGGGTAGCGTATAGCACAGATACGCAGTATTTT | CASGGVAYSTDTQYF | TRBJ2-3 | TRBD2 | TRBV2 | NA
TGTGCCAGTAGTATCATCTGGCAGGGGGCGGATGGCTACACCTTC | CASSIIWQGADGYTF | TRBJ1-2 | TRBD1 | TRBV19 | NA
TGTGCCAGCAGCGCCCGACAGGGGGCGAAGTATTATGGCTACACCTTC | CASSARQGAKYYGYTF | TRBJ1-2 | TRBD1 | TRBV9 | NA
TGTGCCAGTTGGGCTGGATCCTACGAGCAGTACTTC | CASWAGSYEQYF | TRBJ2-7 | NA | TRBV7-8 | NA
TGTGCCAGCAGCCGGGGGGGAAACACTGAAGCTTTCTTT | CASSRGGNTEAFF | TRBJ1-1 | NA | TRBV5-4 | NA
TGCGCCAGCAGCCGTCACGACAAGGAGACCCAGTACTTC | CASSRHDKETQYF | TRBJ2-5 | NA | TRBV4-1 | NA
TGTGCCAGCAGTATCTCAGGGGCCTTGACTGAAAAACTGTTTTTT | CASSISGALTEKLFF | TRBJ1-4 | NA | TRBV27 | NA
TGCGCCAGCAGCCAGGCCCAGACTGCGAACACCGGGGAGCTGTTTTTT | CASSQAQTANTGELFF | TRBJ2-2 | NA | TRBV4-1 | few
TGCAGCGTTGGAGAACAGGATAATTCACCCCTCCACTTT | CSVGEQDNSPLHF | TRBJ1-6 | NA | TRBV29-1 | NA
TGTGCCAGCAGTCCAAGCGGGGCCGCGTATTTT | CASSPSGAAYF | TRBJ2-3 | TRBD2 | TRBV28 | once
TGTGCCAGTAGTACACTCCTTGGTCAGCCCCAGCATTTT | CASSTLLGQPQHF | TRBJ1-5 | NA | TRBV19 | few
TGTGCCAGCAGCTATCCCAGGGGATCCGGGGCCAACGTCCTGACTTTC | CASSYPRGSGANVLTF | TRBJ2-6 | NA | TRBV7-9 | few
TGTGCCATCAGTGAGTCACCAGGGGATCAGCCCCAGCATTTT | CAISESPGDQPQHF | TRBJ1-5 | NA | TRBV10-3 | NA
TGTGCCAGCAACCGCCCCCAGGCAGGGAAAGAGACCCAGTACTTC | CASNRPQAGKETQYF | TRBJ2-5 | NA | TRBV28 | NA
TGTGCCAGCAGCCGACCCGGGACTTACGGCTACGAGCAGTACTTC | CASSRPGTYGYEQYF | TRBJ2-7 | NA | TRBV5-6 | NA
TGTGCCAGCAGCTTCCTTGGGCCCGCGAACACCGGGGAGCTGTTTTTT | CASSFLGPANTGELFF | TRBJ2-2 | NA | TRBV7-2 | NA
TGTGCCAGCACTGAGACAGGGGGCGTCACTAATGAAAAACTGTTTTTT | CASTETGGVTNEKLFF | TRBJ1-4 | TRBD1 | TRBV28 | NA
TGTGCCAGTAGTACCTATACTAACTATGGCTACACCTTC | CASSTYTNYGYTF | TRBJ1-2 | NA | TRBV19 | NA
TGTGCCAGCAGCTTAGACGGGACAGGGGGTGAAAAACTGTTTTTT | CASSLDGTGGEKLFF | TRBJ1-4 | TRBD1 | TRBV7-2 | once
TGTGCCAGCAGATGGGGACAGAGTAACACTGAAGCTTTCTTT | CASRWGQSNTEAFF | TRBJ1-1 | TRBD1 | TRBV27 | NA
TGTGCCAGCAGACCAGACGGACAGGGCTACGAGCAGTACTTC | CASRPDGQGYEQYF | TRBJ2-7 | TRBD1 | TRBV28 | NA
TGTGCCAGCACCCCACAGGACAGGGCCTACACCTTC | CASTPQDRAYTF | TRBJ1-2 | TRBD1 | TRBV28 | NA
TGTGCCAGCAGCTTGTGGGGGGGCAATGAGCAGTTCTTC | CASSLWGGNEQFF | TRBJ2-1 | TRBD2 | TRBV5-6 | NA
TGTGCCAGCAGCGCGGGACTAGCGGGATACGAGCAGTACTTC | CASSAGLAGYEQYF | TRBJ2-7 | TRBD2 | TRBV9 | NA
TGTGCCAGCAGTGCGGACTTCAATGAGCAGTTCTTC | CASSADFNEQFF | TRBJ2-1 | NA | TRBV25-1 | few
TGTGCCAGCTCGGGGAGCTCCTACGAGCAGTACTTC | CASSGSSYEQYF | TRBJ2-7 | NA | TRBV6-5 | NA
TGTGCCAGCTCACGAGGACAGAGCAATCAGCCCCAGCATTTT | CASSRGQSNQPQHF | TRBJ1-5 | NA | TRBV18 | NA
TGTGCCAGCAGTTCCCGGACAGTAGCTGGAAACACCATATATTTT | CASSSRTVAGNTIYF | TRBJ1-3 | NA | TRBV6-6 | NA